The T cell receptor (beta chain) described here comes from a study of T cell responses to AZD1222 COVID-19 vaccine. Findings of the study overall: Of spike-specific TCRs, nearly half reportedly target regions left unmutated in variants. No day 14 peak samples; only post-peak repertoires were characterized. Increased Spike-specific TCR breadth and depth were observed after two AZD1222 doses.

As concerns this clone: Its matching antigen is unknown.

V was trimmed by 5 bases and J by 2 bases, leaving 17 bases between them. CDR1 and CDR2 (germline): KGHDR, SFDVKD. This CDR3 is 16 amino acids long. Some clones are missing from TCRdb's copy, which holds only in-frame ones; the method was immunoSEQ multiplex PCR. The data hold approximately 79,000 clones, with about 88% observed a single time. The TCR sequence derives from an adult in good health. The chain combines TRBV24-1 with TRBJ2-5; D possibly corresponds to TRBD2 (6 bases). The sample here was peripheral blood, taken on day 0 of AZD1222 vaccination. CDR3 region: CATSGEAGSVQETQYF. CDR3 DNA: TGTGCCACCAGTGGGGAGGCAGGCTCGGTACAAGAGACCCAGTACTTC.